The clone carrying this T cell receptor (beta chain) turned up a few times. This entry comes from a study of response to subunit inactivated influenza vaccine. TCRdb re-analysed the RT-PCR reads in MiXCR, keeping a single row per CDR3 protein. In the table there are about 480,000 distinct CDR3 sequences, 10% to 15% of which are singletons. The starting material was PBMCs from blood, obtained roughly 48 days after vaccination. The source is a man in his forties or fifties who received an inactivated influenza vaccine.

Written as DNA, the CDR3 is TGCGCCAGCAGTCGAGGGACTGGGGCCAACGTCCTGACTTTC. The encoded protein is CASSRGTGANVLTF. The rearrangement uses TRBV4-1 and TRBJ2-6, with D maybe TRBD2 (5 bases). Germline V CDR1 and CDR2: MGHRA, YSYEKL. The CDR3 has 14 residues. With 6 bases removed from V and 2 bases from J, the gap between germline ends came to 8 bases.